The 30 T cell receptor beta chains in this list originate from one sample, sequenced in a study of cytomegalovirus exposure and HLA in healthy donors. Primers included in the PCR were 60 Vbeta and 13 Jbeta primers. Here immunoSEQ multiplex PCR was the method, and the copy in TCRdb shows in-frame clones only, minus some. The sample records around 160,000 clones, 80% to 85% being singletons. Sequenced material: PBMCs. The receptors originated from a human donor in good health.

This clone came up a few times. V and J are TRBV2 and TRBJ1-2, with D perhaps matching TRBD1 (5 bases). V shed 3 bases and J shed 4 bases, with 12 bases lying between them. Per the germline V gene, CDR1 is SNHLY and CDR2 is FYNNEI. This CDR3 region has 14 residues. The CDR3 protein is CASSDDGASYGYTF. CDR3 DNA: TGTGCCAGCAGTGACGATGGGGCGAGCTATGGCTACACCTTC.

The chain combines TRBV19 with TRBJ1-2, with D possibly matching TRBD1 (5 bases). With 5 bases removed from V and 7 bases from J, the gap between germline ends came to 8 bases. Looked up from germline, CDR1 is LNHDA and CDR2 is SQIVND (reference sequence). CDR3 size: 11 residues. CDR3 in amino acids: CASSWGVGYTF. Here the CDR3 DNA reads TGTGCCAGTAGTTGGGGGGTTGGCTACACCTTC.

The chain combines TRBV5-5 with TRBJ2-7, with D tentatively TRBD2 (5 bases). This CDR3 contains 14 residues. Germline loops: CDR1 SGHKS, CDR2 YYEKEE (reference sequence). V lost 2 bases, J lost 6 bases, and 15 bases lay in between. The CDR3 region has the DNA TGTGCCAGCAGCTTTCCCGGGGTTGGAGGCGAGCAGTACTTC. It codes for CASSFPGVGGEQYF.

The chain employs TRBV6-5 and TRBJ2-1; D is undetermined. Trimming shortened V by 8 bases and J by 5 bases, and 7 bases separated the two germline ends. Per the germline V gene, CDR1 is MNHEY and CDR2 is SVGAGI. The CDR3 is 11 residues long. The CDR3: CASVGNNEQFF. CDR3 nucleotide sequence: TGTGCCAGCGTCGGTAACAATGAGCAGTTCTTC.

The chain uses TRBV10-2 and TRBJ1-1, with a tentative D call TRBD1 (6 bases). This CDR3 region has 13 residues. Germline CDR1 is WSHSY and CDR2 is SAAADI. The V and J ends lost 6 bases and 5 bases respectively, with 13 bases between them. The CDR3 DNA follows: TGCGCCAGCAGCCAGGGGCTAGGAACTGAAGCTTTCTTT. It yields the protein CASSQGLGTEAFF.

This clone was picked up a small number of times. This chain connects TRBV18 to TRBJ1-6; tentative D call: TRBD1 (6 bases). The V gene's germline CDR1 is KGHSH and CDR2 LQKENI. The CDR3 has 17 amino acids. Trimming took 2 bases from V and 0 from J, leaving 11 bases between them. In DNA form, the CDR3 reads TGTGCCAGCTCACCATTCCCAGGGGTCTCCTATAATTCACCCCTCCACTTT. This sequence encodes CASSPFPGVSYNSPLHF.

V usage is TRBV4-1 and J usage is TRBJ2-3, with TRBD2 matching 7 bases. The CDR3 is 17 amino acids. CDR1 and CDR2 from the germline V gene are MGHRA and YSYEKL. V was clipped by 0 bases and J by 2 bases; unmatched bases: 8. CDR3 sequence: CASSQDPAGTSTDTQYF. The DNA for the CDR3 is TGCGCCAGCAGCCAAGATCCAGCGGGGACTTCCACAGATACGCAGTATTTT.

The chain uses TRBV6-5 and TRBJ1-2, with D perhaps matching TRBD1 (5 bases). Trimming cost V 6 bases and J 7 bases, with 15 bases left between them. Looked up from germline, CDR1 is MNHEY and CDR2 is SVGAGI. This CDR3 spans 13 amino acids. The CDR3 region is CASSRSLGVGYTF. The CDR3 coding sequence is TGTGCCAGCAGCCGCTCCCTAGGGGTTGGCTACACCTTC.

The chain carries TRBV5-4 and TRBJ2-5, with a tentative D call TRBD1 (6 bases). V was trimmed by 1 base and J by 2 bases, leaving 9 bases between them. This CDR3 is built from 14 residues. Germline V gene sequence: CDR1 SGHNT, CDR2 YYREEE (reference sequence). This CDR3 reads CASSLQGQQETQYF. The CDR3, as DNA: TGTGCCAGCAGCTTGCAAGGACAGCAAGAGACCCAGTACTTC.

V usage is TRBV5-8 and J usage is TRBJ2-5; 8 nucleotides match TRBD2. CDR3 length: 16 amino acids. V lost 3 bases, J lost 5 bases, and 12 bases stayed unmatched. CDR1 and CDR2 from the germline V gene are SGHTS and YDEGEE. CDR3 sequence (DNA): TGTGCCAGCAGCTCCTGGCTAAGCGGGGGAGTGGAGACCCAGTACTTC. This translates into CASSSWLSGGVETQYF.

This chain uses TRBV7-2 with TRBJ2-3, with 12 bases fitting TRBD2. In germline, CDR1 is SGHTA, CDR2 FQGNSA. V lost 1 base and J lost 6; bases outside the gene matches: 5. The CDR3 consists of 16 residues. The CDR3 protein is CASSLVLAGGLDTQYF. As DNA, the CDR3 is TGTGCCAGCAGCTTAGTACTAGCGGGGGGATTGGATACGCAGTATTTT.

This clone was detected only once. This chain's CDR3 is CASSENLGGGAKDTQYF. The CDR3 coding sequence is TGTGCCAGCAGTGAAAATTTGGGCGGGGGGGCCAAAGATACGCAGTATTTT. The V gene is TRBV6-1, the J gene TRBJ2-3; TRBD2 matches at 9 bases. Germline-derived CDR1 and CDR2 are MNHNS and SASEGT. This CDR3 has 17 residues. The trim removed 2 bases at V and 5 bases at J, leaving 11 bases unmatched.

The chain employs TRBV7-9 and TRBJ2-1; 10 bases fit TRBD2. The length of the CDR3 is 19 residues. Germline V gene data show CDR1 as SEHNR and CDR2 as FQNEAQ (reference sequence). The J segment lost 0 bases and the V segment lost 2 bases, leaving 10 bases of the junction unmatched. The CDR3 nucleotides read TGTGCCAGCAGCTTATCGCTAGCGGGGGCCTTAAGCTCCTACAATGAGCAGTTCTTC. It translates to CASSLSLAGALSSYNEQFF.

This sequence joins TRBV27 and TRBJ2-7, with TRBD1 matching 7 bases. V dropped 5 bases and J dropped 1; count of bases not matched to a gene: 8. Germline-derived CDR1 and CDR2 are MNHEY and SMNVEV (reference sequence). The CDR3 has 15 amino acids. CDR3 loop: CASSPLGTASYEQYF. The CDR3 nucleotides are TGTGCCAGCAGTCCCCTTGGGACAGCTTCCTACGAGCAGTACTTC.

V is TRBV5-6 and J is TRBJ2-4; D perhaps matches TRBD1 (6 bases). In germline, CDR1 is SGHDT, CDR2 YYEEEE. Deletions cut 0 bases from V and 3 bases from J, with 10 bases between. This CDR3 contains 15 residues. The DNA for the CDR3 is TGTGCCAGCAGCTTGGGACAGGTGGTCAAAAACATTCAGTACTTC. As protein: CASSLGQVVKNIQYF.

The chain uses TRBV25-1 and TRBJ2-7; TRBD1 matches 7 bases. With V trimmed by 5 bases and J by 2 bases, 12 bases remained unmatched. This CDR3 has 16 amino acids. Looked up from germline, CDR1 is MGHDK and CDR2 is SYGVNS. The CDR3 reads CASSREARDSTYEQYF. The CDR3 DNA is TGTGCCAGCAGTAGAGAGGCAAGGGACAGCACCTACGAGCAGTACTTC.

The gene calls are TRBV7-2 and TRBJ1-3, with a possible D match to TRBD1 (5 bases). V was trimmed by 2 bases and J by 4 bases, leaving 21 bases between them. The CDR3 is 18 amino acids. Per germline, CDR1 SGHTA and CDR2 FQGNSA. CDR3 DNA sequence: TGTGCCAGCAGCTTAAAGGCATCAACAGGAGCGGGGGGAAACACCATATATTTT. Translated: CASSLKASTGAGGNTIYF.

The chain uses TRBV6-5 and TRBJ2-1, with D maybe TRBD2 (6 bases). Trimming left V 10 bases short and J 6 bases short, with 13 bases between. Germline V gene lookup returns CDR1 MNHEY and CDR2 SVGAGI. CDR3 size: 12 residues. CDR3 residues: CATSRGINEQFF. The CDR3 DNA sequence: TGTGCCACATCCCGGGGGATCAATGAGCAGTTCTTC.

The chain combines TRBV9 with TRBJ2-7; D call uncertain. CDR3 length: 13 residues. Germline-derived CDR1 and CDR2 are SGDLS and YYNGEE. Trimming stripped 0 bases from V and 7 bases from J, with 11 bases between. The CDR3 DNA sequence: TGTGCCAGCAGCGTAGGGTCCGGTTGGGAGCAGTACTTC. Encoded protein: CASSVGSGWEQYF.

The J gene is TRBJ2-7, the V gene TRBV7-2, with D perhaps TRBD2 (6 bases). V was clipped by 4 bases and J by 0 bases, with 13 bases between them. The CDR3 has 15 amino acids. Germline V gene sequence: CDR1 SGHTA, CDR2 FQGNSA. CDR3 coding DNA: TGTGCCAGCAGCTCCTGGGCGGGGAGCTCCTACGAGCAGTACTTC. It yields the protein CASSSWAGSSYEQYF.

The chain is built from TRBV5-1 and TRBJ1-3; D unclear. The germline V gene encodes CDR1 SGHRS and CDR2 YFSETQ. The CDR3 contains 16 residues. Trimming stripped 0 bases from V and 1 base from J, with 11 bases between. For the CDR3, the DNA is TGCGCCAGCAGCTTGGCGGGATTGTTGTCTGGAAACACCATATATTTT. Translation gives CASSLAGLLSGNTIYF.

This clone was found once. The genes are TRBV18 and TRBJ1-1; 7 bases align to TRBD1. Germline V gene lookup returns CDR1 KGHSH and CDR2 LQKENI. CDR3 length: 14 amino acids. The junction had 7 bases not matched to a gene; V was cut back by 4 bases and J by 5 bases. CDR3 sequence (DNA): TGTGCCAGCTCACAGAGACAGGGTGAGACTGAAGCTTTCTTT. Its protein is CASSQRQGETEAFF.

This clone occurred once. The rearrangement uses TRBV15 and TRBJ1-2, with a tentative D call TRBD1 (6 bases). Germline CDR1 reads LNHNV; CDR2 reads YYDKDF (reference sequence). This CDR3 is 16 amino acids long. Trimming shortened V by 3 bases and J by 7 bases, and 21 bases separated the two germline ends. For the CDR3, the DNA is TGTGCCACCAGCAGGGTCCCTCAGCTTACCAGGGGTGGCTACACCTTC. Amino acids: CATSRVPQLTRGGYTF.

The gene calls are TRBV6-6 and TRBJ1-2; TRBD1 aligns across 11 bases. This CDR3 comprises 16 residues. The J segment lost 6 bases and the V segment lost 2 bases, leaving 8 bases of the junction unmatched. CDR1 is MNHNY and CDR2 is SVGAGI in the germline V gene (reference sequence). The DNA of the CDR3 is TGTGCCAGCAGTTACACTGGGACAGGGGGAGAAAATGGCTACACCTTC. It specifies CASSYTGTGGENGYTF.

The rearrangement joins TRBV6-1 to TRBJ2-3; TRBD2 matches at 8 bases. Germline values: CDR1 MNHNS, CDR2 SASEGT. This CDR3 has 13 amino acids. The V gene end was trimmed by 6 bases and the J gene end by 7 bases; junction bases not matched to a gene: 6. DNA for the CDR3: TGTGCCAGCAGCCCGGGGGGGGCGAATACGCAGTATTTT. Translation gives CASSPGGANTQYF.

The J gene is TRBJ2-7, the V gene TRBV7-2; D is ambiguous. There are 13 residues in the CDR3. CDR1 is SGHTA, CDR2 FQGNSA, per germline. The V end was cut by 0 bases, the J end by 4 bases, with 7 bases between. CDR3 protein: CASSLALEYEQYF. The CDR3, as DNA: TGTGCCAGCAGCTTAGCGCTCGAGTACGAGCAGTACTTC.

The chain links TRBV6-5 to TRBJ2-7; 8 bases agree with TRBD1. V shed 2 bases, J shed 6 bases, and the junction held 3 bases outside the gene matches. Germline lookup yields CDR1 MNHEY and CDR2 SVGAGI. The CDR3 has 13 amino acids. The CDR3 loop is CASSYDRGGEQYF. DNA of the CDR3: TGTGCCAGCAGTTACGACAGGGGAGGCGAGCAGTACTTC.

The CDR3: CASGPVSSNQPQHF. The CDR3 nucleotides read TGTGCCAGCGGCCCCGTATCGAGCAATCAGCCCCAGCATTTT. The gene calls are TRBV6-5 and TRBJ1-5; D is unclear. The V and J ends lost 8 bases and 1 base respectively, with 12 bases between them. The V gene's germline CDR1 is MNHEY and CDR2 SVGAGI. The CDR3 totals 14 residues.

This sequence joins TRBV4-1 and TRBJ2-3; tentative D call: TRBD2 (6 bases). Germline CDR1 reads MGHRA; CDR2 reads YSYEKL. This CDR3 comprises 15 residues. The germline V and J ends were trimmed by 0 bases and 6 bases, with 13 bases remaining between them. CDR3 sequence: CASSQEGTPSDTQYF. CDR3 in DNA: TGCGCCAGCAGCCAAGAAGGGACTCCTTCGGATACGCAGTATTTT.

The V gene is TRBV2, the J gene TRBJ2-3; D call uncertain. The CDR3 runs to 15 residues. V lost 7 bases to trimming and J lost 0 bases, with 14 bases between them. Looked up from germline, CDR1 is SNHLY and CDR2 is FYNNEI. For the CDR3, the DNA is TGTGCCAGCATTGCCCCATCGACTAGCACAGATACGCAGTATTTT. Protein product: CASIAPSTSTDTQYF. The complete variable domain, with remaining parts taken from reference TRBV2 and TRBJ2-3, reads EPEVTQTPSHQVTQMGQEVILRCVPISNHLYFYWYRQILGQKVEFLVSFYNNEISEKSEIFDDQFSVERPDGSNFTLKIRSTKLEDSAMYFCASIAPSTSTDTQYFGPGTRLTVL.